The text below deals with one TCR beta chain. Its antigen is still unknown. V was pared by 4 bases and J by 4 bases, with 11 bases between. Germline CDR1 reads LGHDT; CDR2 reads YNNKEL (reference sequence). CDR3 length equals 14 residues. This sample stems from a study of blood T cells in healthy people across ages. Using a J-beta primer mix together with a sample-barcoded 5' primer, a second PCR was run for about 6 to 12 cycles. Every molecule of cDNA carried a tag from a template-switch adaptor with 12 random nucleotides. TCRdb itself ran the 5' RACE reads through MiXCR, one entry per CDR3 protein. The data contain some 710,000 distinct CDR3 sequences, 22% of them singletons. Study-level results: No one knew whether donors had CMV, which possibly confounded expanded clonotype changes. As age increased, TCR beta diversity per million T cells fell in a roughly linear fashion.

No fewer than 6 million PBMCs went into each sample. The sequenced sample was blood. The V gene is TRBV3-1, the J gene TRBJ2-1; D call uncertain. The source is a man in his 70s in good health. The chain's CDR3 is CASSPNDGYNEQFF. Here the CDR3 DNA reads TGTGCCAGCAGCCCCAACGACGGGTACAATGAGCAGTTCTTC.